What follows is one TCR beta chain and its context. These data belong to a study of cytomegalovirus exposure and HLA in healthy donors. Study as a whole: A previous analysis identified about 110 million unique TCR beta sequences derived from 180 million or so T cells.

The CDR3 is made up of 15 amino acids. Germline V gene data show CDR1 as MNHEY and CDR2 as SVGAGI. Primers included in the PCR were 60 Vbeta and 13 Jbeta primers. The assay was immunoSEQ multiplex PCR, and TCRdb's table has in-frame clones only and misses some. Of 130,000 or so clones detected, roughly 82% appear once; the ten largest clones hold 2.5% to 3%. The sequence was obtained from a woman between 18 and 29 years old in good health and CMV-seropositive. The V and J genes are TRBV6-5 and TRBJ2-5, with 10 bases lining up with TRBD2. TRBJ2-7 explains the end of the DNA better; the J call may be wrong. The sequenced sample was PBMCs. The CDR3 here is CASSFRAGGPFEQYF. The CDR3 bases are TGTGCCAGCAGTTTTCGAGCGGGGGGGCCTTTCGAGCAGTACTTC.